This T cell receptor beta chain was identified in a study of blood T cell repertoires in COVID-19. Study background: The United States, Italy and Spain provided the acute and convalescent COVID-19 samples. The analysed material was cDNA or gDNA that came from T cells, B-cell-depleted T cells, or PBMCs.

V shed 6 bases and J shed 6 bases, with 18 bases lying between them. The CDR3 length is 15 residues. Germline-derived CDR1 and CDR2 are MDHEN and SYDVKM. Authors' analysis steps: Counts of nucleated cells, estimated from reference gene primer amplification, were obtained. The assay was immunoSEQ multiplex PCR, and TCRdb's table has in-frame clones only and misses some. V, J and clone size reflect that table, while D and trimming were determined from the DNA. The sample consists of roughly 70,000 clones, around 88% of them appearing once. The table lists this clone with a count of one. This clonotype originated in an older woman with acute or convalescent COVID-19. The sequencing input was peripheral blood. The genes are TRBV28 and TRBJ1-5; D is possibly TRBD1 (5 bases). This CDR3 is CASRPFGGYIQPQHF. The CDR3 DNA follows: TGTGCCAGCAGACCGTTTGGGGGGTATATTCAGCCCCAGCATTTT.